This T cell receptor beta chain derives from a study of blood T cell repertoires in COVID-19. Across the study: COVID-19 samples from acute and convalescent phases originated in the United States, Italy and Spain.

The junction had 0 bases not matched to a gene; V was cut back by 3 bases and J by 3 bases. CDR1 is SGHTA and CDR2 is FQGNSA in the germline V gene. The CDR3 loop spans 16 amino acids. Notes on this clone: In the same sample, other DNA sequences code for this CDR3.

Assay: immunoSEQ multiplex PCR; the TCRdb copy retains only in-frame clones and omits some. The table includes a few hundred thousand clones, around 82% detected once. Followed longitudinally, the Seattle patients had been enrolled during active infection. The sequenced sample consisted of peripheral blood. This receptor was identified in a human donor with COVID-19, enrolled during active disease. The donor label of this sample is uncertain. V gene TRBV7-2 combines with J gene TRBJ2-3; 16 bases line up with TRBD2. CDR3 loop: CASSLGLAGGTDTQYF. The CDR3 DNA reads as TGTGCCAGCAGCTTGGGACTAGCGGGAGGGACAGATACGCAGTATTTT.